The clone carrying this T cell receptor beta chain was picked up many times. Germline-derived CDR1 and CDR2 are DFQATT and SNEGSKA (reference sequence). There are 14 residues in the CDR3. V lost 1 base, J lost 5 bases, and 11 bases lay in between. These data come from a study of read filtering for tumor transcriptome and immune sequencing. This library used roughly 400 ng RNA and molecular barcoded adaptors spanning alpha/delta and beta/gamma chains. TCRdb fed the reads into MiXCR, producing one record per CDR3 protein. The table shows 35,000 to 40,000 distinct CDR3 sequences, with roughly 13% occurring only once.

This TCR was recovered from a donor at least 40 years old with multiple myeloma. This chain uses TRBV20-1 with TRBJ1-4; no firm D call. Specimen: a population of CD138-negative cells sorted from bone marrow. The CDR3 DNA reads as TGCAGTGCTAGAGGAACGGCAGTAAATGAAAAACTGTTTTTT. Protein sequence: CSARGTAVNEKLFF.